This record looks at one TCR beta chain sequence and its context. Its antigen is still unknown. The data stem from a study of T cell responses to AZD1222 COVID-19 vaccine. The method was immunoSEQ multiplex PCR; TCRdb's version includes in-frame clones alone and lacks a portion of them. The table includes roughly 180,000 clones, roughly 90% detected once. The study, taken as a whole, reports: It should be noted that donors were predominantly white British and more often female, and clonal diversity was possibly underestimated. Reportedly, close to half of spike-specific TCRs are directed against unmutated variant regions. Regions 160-218 and 743-854 held dominance among vaccine-associated CD4 TCRs, which spanned spike.

V lost 3 bases and J 0 bases, leaving 12 bases between the germline ends. Germline values: CDR1 SGHKS, CDR2 YYEKEE (reference sequence). CDR3 length: 15 residues. The receptor was isolated from an adult who received the AZD1222 COVID-19 vaccine. The rearrangement joins TRBV5-5 to TRBJ1-1; D possibly corresponds to TRBD1 (6 bases). The sample consisted of peripheral blood, taken 28 days after the second AZD1222 dose. The CDR3 coding sequence is TGTGCCAGCAGCTCTGGACAGATCATGAACACTGAAGCTTTCTTT. As protein: CASSSGQIMNTEAFF.